The present TCR beta chain was sequenced within a study of T cells in localized non-small cell lung cancer. The study's findings and limits: Longer survival (overall) was linked to higher T cell density in blood. Heterogeneity remains possible because sequencing was limited to only one tumor region. Of the tissues analyzed, uninvolved adjacent lung showed maximal T cell clonality, greater than tumor.

The assay was immunoSEQ multiplex PCR, and TCRdb's table has in-frame clones only and misses some. The table lists 25,000 or so clones, approximately 90% of them singletons. With respect to this clone: Its antigen is currently unknown.

Sequencing used peripheral blood, obtained before any cancer treatment. This clonotype originated in a woman aged 40-75 years with stage I lung adenocarcinoma.

As DNA, the CDR3 is TGTGCCAGCCGAGGTCCTCGCGACACTTACAATGAGCAGTTCTTC. As protein: CASRGPRDTYNEQFF. The chain recombines TRBV6-6 with TRBJ2-1; no clear D. Deletions cut 8 bases from V and 4 bases from J, with 18 bases between. The CDR3 is 15 residues long. Germline-derived CDR1 and CDR2 are MNHNY and SVGAGI (reference sequence).